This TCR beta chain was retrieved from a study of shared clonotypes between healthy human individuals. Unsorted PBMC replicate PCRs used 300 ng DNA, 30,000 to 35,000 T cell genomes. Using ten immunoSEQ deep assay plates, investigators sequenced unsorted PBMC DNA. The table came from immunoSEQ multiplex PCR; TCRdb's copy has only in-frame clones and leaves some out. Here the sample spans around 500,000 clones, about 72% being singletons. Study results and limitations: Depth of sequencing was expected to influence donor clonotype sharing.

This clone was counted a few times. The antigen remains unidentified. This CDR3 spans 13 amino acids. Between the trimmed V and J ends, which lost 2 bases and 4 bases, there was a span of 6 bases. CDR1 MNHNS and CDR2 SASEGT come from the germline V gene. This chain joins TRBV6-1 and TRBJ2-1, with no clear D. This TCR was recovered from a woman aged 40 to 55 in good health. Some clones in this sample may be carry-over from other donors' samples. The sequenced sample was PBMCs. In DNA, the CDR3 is TGTGCCAGCAGTGAATCATGGTACAATGAGCAGTTCTTC. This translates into CASSESWYNEQFF.